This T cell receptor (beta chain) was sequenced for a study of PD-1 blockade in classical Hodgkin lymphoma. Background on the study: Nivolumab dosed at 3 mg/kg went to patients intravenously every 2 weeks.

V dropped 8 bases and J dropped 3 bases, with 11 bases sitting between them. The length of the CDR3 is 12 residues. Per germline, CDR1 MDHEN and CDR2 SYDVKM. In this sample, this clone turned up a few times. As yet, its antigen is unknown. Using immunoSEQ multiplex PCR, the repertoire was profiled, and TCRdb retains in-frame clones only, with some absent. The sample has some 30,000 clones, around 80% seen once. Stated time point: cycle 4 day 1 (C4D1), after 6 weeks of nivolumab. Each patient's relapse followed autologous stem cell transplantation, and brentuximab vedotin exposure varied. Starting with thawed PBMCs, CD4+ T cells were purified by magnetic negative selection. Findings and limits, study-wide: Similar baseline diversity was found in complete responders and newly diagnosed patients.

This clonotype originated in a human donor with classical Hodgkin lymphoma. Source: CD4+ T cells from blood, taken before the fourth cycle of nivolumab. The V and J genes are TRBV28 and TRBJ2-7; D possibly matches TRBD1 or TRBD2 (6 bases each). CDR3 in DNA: TGTGCCAGCGGGGGGCTTGGCTACGAGCAGTACTTC. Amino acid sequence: CASGGLGYEQYF.